The next 7 T cell receptor beta chains were all read from a single sample in a study of cytomegalovirus exposure and HLA in healthy donors. Use of 60 Vbeta and 13 Jbeta primers characterized the PCR. Assay: immunoSEQ multiplex PCR; the TCRdb copy retains only in-frame clones and omits some. Among over 110,000 clones, 65% to 85% were seen once, and the ten largest hold more than 0.95%. Sequenced: PBMCs. Every receptor here comes from a young man in good health and CMV-seronegative.

CDR3 nucleotides: TGCGCCAGCAGCATGGCGCCCGGAGGCTATGGCTACACCTTC. Protein: CASSMAPGGYGYTF. This rearrangement joins TRBV5-1 to TRBJ1-2; D not certain. V was shortened by 4 bases and J by 4 bases, with 14 bases between the two germline ends. This CDR3 contains 14 residues. Germline V lookup: CDR1 SGHRS, CDR2 YFSETQ.

A word on this clone: Distinct nucleotide sequences in the sample also encode this CDR3. This chain uses TRBV5-1 with TRBJ2-2, with D uncertain. The CDR3 totals 13 residues. V lost 2 bases and J lost 3, with 5 bases in between. CDR1 and CDR2 (germline): SGHRS, YFSETQ. The CDR3 DNA sequence: TGCGCCAGCAGCTTAACAGACACCGGGGAGCTGTTTTTT. Its translation: CASSLTDTGELFF.

The chain couples TRBV25-1 to TRBJ1-3, with no clear D. V lost 3 bases, J lost 0 bases, and 9 bases lay in between. The CDR3 loop spans 15 amino acids. Germline V gene lookup returns CDR1 MGHDK and CDR2 SYGVNS. The CDR3 DNA is TGTGCCAGCAGTGACGCATCGAGCTCTGGAAACACCATATATTTT. This translates into CASSDASSSGNTIYF.

The chain employs TRBV4-3 and TRBJ2-3; 7 positions agree with TRBD1. The CDR3 covers 15 residues. CDR1 LGHNA and CDR2 YSLEER come from the germline V gene. V lost 4 bases, J lost 2 bases, and 6 bases stayed unmatched. The CDR3 bases are TGCGCCAGCAGCCGGTACAGGGGCTCCACAGATACGCAGTATTTT. It translates to CASSRYRGSTDTQYF.

The V and J genes are TRBV11-2 and TRBJ1-6, with 7 bases that match TRBD1. V lost 1 base to trimming and J lost 8 bases; unmatched junction nucleotides: 14. CDR3 length: 18 residues. CDR1 is SGHAT, CDR2 FQNNGV, per germline. This CDR3 reads CASSLGHPTGTFDSPLHF. In nucleotides, the CDR3 is TGTGCCAGCAGCTTAGGCCACCCGACAGGGACCTTTGATTCACCCCTCCACTTT.

This chain uses TRBV4-3 with TRBJ2-3; a weak D match, TRBD2 (6 bases). Germline values: CDR1 LGHNA, CDR2 YSLEER. CDR3 size: 15 residues. V was pared by 0 bases and J by 4 bases, with 11 bases between. The DNA of the CDR3 is TGCGCCAGCAGCCAAGATCTCTGGGGGGCAGATACGCAGTATTTT. Translation: CASSQDLWGADTQYF.

This chain uses TRBV7-8 with TRBJ1-1, with D unresolved. This CDR3 contains 13 residues. Germline CDR1 and CDR2: SGHVS and FQNEAQ. The V end was cut by 5 bases, the J end by 5 bases, with 12 bases between. The CDR3 is CASSPSEETEAFF. CDR3 sequence (DNA): TGTGCCAGCAGCCCCAGCGAGGAGACTGAAGCTTTCTTT.